This record concerns one T cell receptor beta chain sequence. In this sample, this clone turned up a few times. The antigen it binds to is not known. No per-base quality is available; no much larger clone lies one base away. The data belong to a study of T cells in localized non-small cell lung cancer (dated by TCRdb to 2018 to 2020). Regarding the study in general: T cell repertoires of 200 to 250 early-stage NSCLC patients were analyzed, with tumors being compared against uninvolved tumor-adjacent lungs. All 250 or so NSCLC patients in the cohort were treatment-naive and had localized lung tumors that were resected. The mean age of the NSCLC patients was about 70 years, with about 130 men and 110 or so women.

The CDR3 contains 13 residues, cysteine and phenylalanine counted. The only DNA kept is the CDR3, 39 bases in frame from the first base. In the germline V gene, CDR1 corresponds to MNHGY and CDR2 to SAAAGT. Here V drops 6 bases and J drops 4 bases, and the junction holds 0 bases not matched to any gene. At diagnosis, tumor, uninvolved tumor-adjacent lung and peripheral blood were collected and then preserved as a mix of FFPE and fresh-frozen material. Overall study outcomes, separate from this receptor: Because the study design was exploratory, TCR variables were selected using unadjusted p-values without false-discovery rate correction. Of the top 100 tumor clones, a median of approximately 60 were detected in paired uninvolved adjacent lung; roughly 26 were also among that lung's top 100. Uninvolved tumor-adjacent lung showed the highest T cell clonality, higher than tumor, which suggests more focused antigenic responses in the uninvolved tumor-adjacent lung. Higher T cell density in blood was associated with longer overall survival, whereas higher clonality in adjacent lung was associated with shorter survival. Because multi-region tumor sequencing was not done, intratumor heterogeneity could not be ruled out.

The immunoSEQ Assay was used to sequence TCR beta CDR3 regions from DNA. In the source study's methods: T cell density was computed as TCR beta template counts normalized to usable DNA estimated by amplifying housekeeping genes. The preseqR package was used to estimate richness by extrapolating to 400,000 templates for PBMC samples and to 120,000 templates for tissue samples. Clonality was defined as one minus Pielou's evenness. Tissue-enriched TCRs were identified through differential abundance testing performed on productive amino-acid clonotypes, with a minimum total count of 5 and an alpha of 0.1. Repertoire overlap between compartments was quantified with the Jaccard Index and Morisita Overlap Index. TCR beta CDR3s were clustered by GLIPH together with public tetramer-defined viral CDR3s, and at least three viral sequences plus V-gene enrichment were required for viral motifs. TCRdb retrieved this table from immuneACCESS and kept in-frame rearrangements only. Not all clones are present; in checked studies, unresolved V genes account for under half, and no reason is known for the remainder. V, J and clone size reflect that table, while D and trimming were determined from the DNA. The sample data list 4,100 or so clones, and approximately 31% of these were observed just once. Of the sample, 3.5% to 5.5% is held by the ten largest clones.

The chain couples TRBV6-8 to TRBJ1-6; TRBD1 lines up with 7 middle nucleotides. The source of this sequence is a man between 40 and 70 years old with stage III squamous cell lung carcinoma. The sample in question was lung tumor tissue, obtained before any cancer treatment. This receptor has the CDR3 CASRTGYNSPLHF. In nucleotides, the sequence is TGTGCCAGCAGGACAGGGTATAATTCACCCCTCCACTTT.